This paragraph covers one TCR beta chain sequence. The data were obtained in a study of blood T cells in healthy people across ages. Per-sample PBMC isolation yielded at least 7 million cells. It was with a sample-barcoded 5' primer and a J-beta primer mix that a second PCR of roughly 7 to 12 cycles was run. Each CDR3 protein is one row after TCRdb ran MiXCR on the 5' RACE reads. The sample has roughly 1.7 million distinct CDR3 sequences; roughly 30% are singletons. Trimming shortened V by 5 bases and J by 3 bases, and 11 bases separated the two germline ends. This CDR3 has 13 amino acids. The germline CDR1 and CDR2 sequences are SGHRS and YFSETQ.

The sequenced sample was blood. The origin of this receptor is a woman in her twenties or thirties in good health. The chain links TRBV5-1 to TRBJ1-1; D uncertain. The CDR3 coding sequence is TGCGCCAGCAGTTGGATTGGGGACACTGAAGCTTTCTTT. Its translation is CASSWIGDTEAFF. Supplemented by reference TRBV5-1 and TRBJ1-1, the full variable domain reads KAGVTQTPRYLIKTRGQQVTLSCSPISGHRSVSWYQQTPGQGLQFLFEYFSETQRNKGNFPGRFSGRQFSNSRSEMNVSTLELGDSALYLCASSWIGDTEAFFGQGTRLTVV.